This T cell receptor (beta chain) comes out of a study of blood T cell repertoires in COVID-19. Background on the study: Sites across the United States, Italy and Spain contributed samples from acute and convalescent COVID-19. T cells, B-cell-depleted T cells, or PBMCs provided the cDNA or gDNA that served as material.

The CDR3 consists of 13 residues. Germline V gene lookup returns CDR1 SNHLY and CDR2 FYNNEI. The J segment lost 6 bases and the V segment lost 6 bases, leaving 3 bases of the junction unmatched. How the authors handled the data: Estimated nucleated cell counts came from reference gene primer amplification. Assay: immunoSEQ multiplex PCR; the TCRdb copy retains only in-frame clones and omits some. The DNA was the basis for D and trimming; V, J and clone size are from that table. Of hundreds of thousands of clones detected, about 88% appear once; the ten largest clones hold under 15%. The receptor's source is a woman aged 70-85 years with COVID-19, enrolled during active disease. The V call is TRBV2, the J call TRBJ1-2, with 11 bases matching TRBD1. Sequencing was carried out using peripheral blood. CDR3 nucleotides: TGTGCCAGCAGCAGGACAGGGGGCGATGGCTACACCTTC. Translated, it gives CASSRTGGDGYTF.